This note documents a single T cell receptor beta chain sequence. Its antigen is not known. The germline V gene encodes CDR1 SGHDT and CDR2 YYEEEE. The CDR3 sequence is 16 residues long. The data were obtained in a study of blood T cells in healthy people across ages. With a J-beta primer mix and a sample-barcoded 5' primer, a second PCR ran about 6 to 11 cycles. Each cDNA molecule, via a template-switch adaptor with 12 random nucleotides, was tagged. TCRdb passed the 5' RACE reads through MiXCR, listing each CDR3 protein once. The sample has approximately 800,000 distinct CDR3 sequences, around three fifths seen once. Each of the donors had approximately 10 milliliters of peripheral blood drawn into EDTA-treated Vacutainer tubes. Study results and caveats: Estimates of total diversity, which came from one million sequenced T cells, were considered to be underestimates. In long-lived donors, naive CD4+ cell counts and diversity exceeded those of aged donors.

V gene TRBV5-6 combines with J gene TRBJ2-5; TRBD1 agrees at 12 bases. The last part of the DNA fits TRBJ2-7 better; the J call may be wrong. This clonotype was sampled from a man aged 40-55 years in good health. The sequenced material came from blood. This CDR3 reads CASSLAGTGGWYEQYF. CDR3 bases: TGTGCCAGCAGCTTGGCCGGGACAGGGGGCTGGTACGAGCAGTACTTC.